Each of the 11 T cell receptor beta chains below was sequenced from the same sample in a study of blood T cell repertoires in COVID-19. Clones were read by immunoSEQ multiplex PCR, and TCRdb kept only the in-frame ones, dropping some. Among fewer than 70,000 clones listed, 60% to 85% were seen once. Sequencing was done on a sample of peripheral blood. Receptors originate from a human donor in a cohort sampled during active COVID-19.

J is TRBJ2-7 and V is TRBV28; no clear D. The germline V gene encodes CDR1 MDHEN and CDR2 SYDVKM. V lost 2 bases and J lost 4, with 9 bases in between. The CDR3 length is 13 residues. The CDR3 region is CASSLSRNYEQYF. CDR3 nucleotides: TGTGCCAGCAGTTTAAGCCGTAATTACGAGCAGTACTTC.

The J gene is TRBJ2-7, the V gene TRBV5-8; D gene uncertain. The CDR3 spans 12 residues. The V gene's germline CDR1 is SGHTS and CDR2 YDEGEE. The ends were cut back, 0 bases at V and 1 base at J, with 2 bases in the middle. The CDR3 region is CASSLVSYEQYF. In DNA, the CDR3 is TGTGCCAGCAGCTTGGTATCCTACGAGCAGTACTTC.

This chain joins TRBV2 and TRBJ2-1; no clear D. Trimming shortened V by 3 bases and J by 8 bases, and 17 bases separated the two germline ends. Germline V gene sequence: CDR1 SNHLY, CDR2 FYNNEI. The CDR3 runs 15 residues. CDR3 residues: CASSELSPLWDEQFF. The CDR3 bases are TGTGCCAGCAGTGAGCTTAGCCCCCTTTGGGATGAGCAGTTCTTC.

CDR3 loop: CASSGDVTYSSPLHF. The CDR3 nucleotides are TGTGCCAGCAGTGGAGACGTAACGTACAGTTCACCCCTCCACTTT. The V gene is TRBV2, the J gene TRBJ1-6; D not resolved. Trimming cost V 4 bases and J 9 bases, with 16 bases left between them. This CDR3 is built from 15 residues. CDR1 is SNHLY and CDR2 is FYNNEI in the germline V gene.

The CDR3 loop is CASSEYSGLAGDEQFF. The CDR3 bases are TGTGCCAGCAGTGAATATTCGGGACTAGCGGGAGATGAGCAGTTCTTC. The chain carries TRBV25-1 and TRBJ2-1; TRBD2 aligns across 14 bases. This CDR3 region has 16 residues. Trimming took 0 bases from V and 8 from J; bases not matched to a gene: 3. Germline CDR1 MGHDK, CDR2 SYGVNS.

This chain joins TRBV6-7 and TRBJ1-5; weak D call: TRBD1 (6 bases). TRBV6-7 is designated an ORF whose function remains uncertain. Deletions cut 5 bases from V and 0 bases from J, with 20 bases between. This CDR3 has 18 amino acids. CDR3 DNA: TGTGCCAGCAGTAAACGGGACACGGAAAACTATAGCAATCAGCCCCAGCATTTT. This gives the protein CASSKRDTENYSNQPQHF.

The genes are TRBV4-1 and TRBJ2-7; 8 bases align to TRBD2. This CDR3 is built from 15 residues. V was pared by 1 base and J by 4 bases, with 6 bases of the junction left unmatched. The germline CDR1 and CDR2 sequences are MGHRA and YSYEKL. In nucleotides, the CDR3 is TGCGCCAGCAGCCAAGCCAGCGGGGGTGGTTACGAGCAGTACTTC. Protein product: CASSQASGGGYEQYF.

This clone came up once. The chain couples TRBV28 to TRBJ1-1, with TRBD1 as a possible D gene (6 bases). Germline CDR1 and CDR2: MDHEN and SYDVKM. CDR3 size: 14 residues. Trimming left V 5 bases short and J 1 base short, with 11 bases between. The CDR3 nucleotides are TGTGCCAGCAGTAGGGACAATAAGAACACTGAAGCTTTCTTT. Encoded protein: CASSRDNKNTEAFF. Filled out from reference TRBV28 and TRBJ1-1, the complete variable domain reads DVKVTQSSRYLVKRTGEKVFLECVQDMDHENMFWYRQDPGLGLRLIYFSYDVKMKEKGDIPEGYSVSREKKERFSLILESASTNQTSMYLCASSRDNKNTEAFFGQGTRLTVV.

The chain couples TRBV27 to TRBJ2-2; TRBD2 is a possible D gene (5 bases). The CDR3 has 18 residues. Trimming removed 3 bases at V and 4 bases at J, with 21 bases between. Germline V CDR1 and CDR2: MNHEY, SMNVEV (reference sequence). The CDR3 loop is CASSFSEALRGSTGELFF. In DNA form, the CDR3 reads TGTGCCAGCAGTTTCTCGGAGGCTCTACGGGGTTCCACCGGGGAGCTGTTTTTT.

The chain employs TRBV5-1 and TRBJ2-5, with TRBD1 as a possible D gene (9 bases). Trimming pared 4 bases from V and 2 bases from J, leaving 18 bases between. The CDR3 totals 16 residues. Germline V CDR1 and CDR2: SGHRS, YFSETQ. CDR3: CASSPGGTGRQETQYF. CDR3 DNA sequence: TGCGCCAGCAGCCCGGGGGGGACAGGGAGGCAAGAGACCCAGTACTTC.

This clone has a single count. The chain is built from TRBV28 and TRBJ1-2, with TRBD1 identical over 9 bases. Trimming removed 2 bases from V and 8 bases from J; junction bases left unmatched: 9. The CDR3 is 15 residues long. Germline CDR1 and CDR2: MDHEN and SYDVKM. The CDR3 DNA reads as TGTGCCAGCAGTTTAAGGGACAGGGTAACGAGGGGCTACACCTTC. It encodes CASSLRDRVTRGYTF.